The TCR beta chain described here comes from a study of breast tumors, draining lymph nodes, adjacent tissues. This CDR3 is built from 16 residues. The trim removed 5 bases at V and 0 bases at J, leaving 9 bases unmatched. Germline V gene data show CDR1 as SGHVS and CDR2 as FNYEAQ. Many counts were recorded for this clonotype. Axillary draining lymph nodes of breast cancer patients supplied the node samples. TCRdb fed the multiplex PCR reads into MiXCR, producing one record per CDR3 protein. Of some 130,000 distinct CDR3 sequences listed, around 24% are singletons. The TCR sequence derives from a female donor with breast cancer. Some clones in this sample may be carry-over from other donors' samples. This chain links TRBV7-6 with TRBJ2-7, with 8 nucleotides matching TRBD1. The sample comprised axillary lymph node tissue. The CDR3 nucleotides are TGTGCCAGCAGCCCCACTCGGACAGGGAGCTCCTACGAGCAGTACTTC. Translated: CASSPTRTGSSYEQYF. The full variable domain, in which reference TRBV7-6 and TRBJ2-7 provide the parts outside the CDR3, is GAGVSQSPRYKVTKRGQDVALRCDPISGHVSLYWYRQALGQGPEFLTYFNYEAQQDKSGLPNDRFSAERPEGSISTLTIQRTEQRDSAMYRCASSPTRTGSSYEQYFGPGTRLTVT.